These T cell receptor beta chains were read from a single sample in a study of PD-1 blockade in classical Hodgkin lymphoma. The protocol was immunoSEQ multiplex PCR, while the TCRdb copy is restricted to in-frame clones and leaves out a portion. The data contain under 60,000 clones, around 86% of them singletons. The material sequenced was peripheral blood mononuclear cells (PBMCs), taken before the fourth cycle of nivolumab. Receptors were obtained from a human donor with classical Hodgkin lymphoma. Both conserved end residues are part of each CDR3. A D gene is named only where the DNA matches it firmly. The size of a clone is reported for some rows only, either as once, few or many, or as a class for expanded clones.

TRBJ2-7,TRBV23-1,.,14,TRBD2,TGCGCCAGCAGTCCGAGCGGGGGCCCCTACGAGCAGTACTTC,CASSPSGGPYEQYF
TRBJ1-2,TRBV28,.,13,.,TGTGCCAGCAGTTTAGAGGACGGCTGGGGCTACACCTTC,CASSLEDGWGYTF
TRBJ1-4,TRBV9,.,15,.,TGTGCCAGCAGCATTGGAGGGCAGGTCGGCGAAAAACTGTTTTTT,CASSIGGQVGEKLFF
TRBJ2-1,TRBV10-3,.,17,TRBD2,TGTGCCATCAGTGACTCAATAGCGGGAGGGCCGAGGTTGGAGCAGTTCTTC,CAISDSIAGGPRLEQFF
TRBJ1-5,TRBV5-4,once,15,.,TGTGCCAGCAGCTCACGGGGGCGGTTCAATCAGCCCCAGCATTTT,CASSSRGRFNQPQHF
TRBJ2-7,TRBV5-1,.,14,.,TGCGCCAGCAGAGGGGGGGACACTCCCTACGAGCAGTACTTC,CASRGGDTPYEQYF
TRBJ2-7,TRBV7-2,.,15,.,TGTGCCAGCAGCTTAGCCCCGGGACACCACTACGAGCAGTACTTC,CASSLAPGHHYEQYF
TRBJ1-2,TRBV13,.,16,TRBD1,TGTGCCAGCAGCTCGTCCGGGACAGGGGTGTCCTATGGCTACACCTTC,CASSSSGTGVSYGYTF
TRBJ1-6,TRBV27,.,14,.,TGTGCCAGCAGTTTGGGGGGCTATAATTCACCCCTCCACTTT,CASSLGGYNSPLHF
TRBJ2-2,TRBV6-5,.,13,.,TGTGCCAGCAGTTCCGACTTGGTAGGGGAGCTGTTTTTT,CASSSDLVGELFF
TRBJ1-4,TRBV7-6,.,16,.,TGTGCCAGCAGCTCCGGCGCCACAAGAGCTAATGAAAAACTGTTTTTT,CASSSGATRANEKLFF
TRBJ1-1,TRBV5-1,.,14,.,TGCGCCAGCAGCTTTGACACGACGAACACTGAAGCTTTCTTT,CASSFDTTNTEAFF
TRBJ2-7,TRBV2,.,16,TRBD2,TGTGCCAGCAGTGAAAATTTGCGGGAGATCGCCTACGAGCAGTACTTC,CASSENLREIAYEQYF
TRBJ1-1,TRBV6-1,.,14,.,TGTGCCAGCAGCCCAAACGGGGAAAACACTGAAGCTTTCTTT,CASSPNGENTEAFF
TRBJ2-3,TRBV11-2,.,15,.,TGTGCCAGCAGCTTAGCGGGGGCTGGCGCAGATACGCAGTATTTT,CASSLAGAGADTQYF
TRBJ1-4,TRBV28,.,14,.,TGTGCCAGCAGGGGGACAAGGGGAAATGAAAAACTGTTTTTT,CASRGTRGNEKLFF
TRBJ2-5,TRBV11-3,.,14,.,TGTGCCAGCAGCTTAGGAGTCGGGAAAGAGACCCAGTACTTC,CASSLGVGKETQYF
TRBJ2-7,TRBV11-2,.,13,.,TGTGCCAGCAGCCGCTCCCCCTCCTACGAGCAGTACTTC,CASSRSPSYEQYF
TRBJ2-1,TRBV28,.,12,.,TGTGCCAGCAAGTCGTTTGGAGATGAGCAGTTCTTC,CASKSFGDEQFF
TRBJ2-1,TRBV7-9,few,15,.,TGTGCCAGCAGCTTGAGGGAGTTATCCTACAATGAGCAGTTCTTC,CASSLRELSYNEQFF
TRBJ2-7,TRBV30,.,14,TRBD1,TGTGCCTCCGGGGACAGAGGAAAGGCCTACGAGCAGTACTTC,CASGDRGKAYEQYF
TRBJ2-3,TRBV27,.,14,.,TGTGCCAGCAGGAGTTGGGGGTTCACAGATACGCAGTATTTT,CASRSWGFTDTQYF
TRBJ1-2,TRBV7-8,once,14,.,TGTGCCAGCAGCACGCGACAGGCCAACTATGGCTACACCTTC,CASSTRQANYGYTF
TRBJ2-3,TRBV5-1,.,13,.,TGCGCCAGCAGCGCCGACCCCACAGATACGCAGTATTTT,CASSADPTDTQYF
TRBJ2-7,TRBV19,once,14,TRBD2,TGTGCCAGTAGTTTTGGGGGGGGAATCTACGAGCAGTACTTC,CASSFGGGIYEQYF
TRBJ2-2,TRBV5-5,.,12,.,TGTGCCAGCAGCGAAATTACCGGGGAGCTGTTTTTT,CASSEITGELFF
TRBJ1-6,TRBV2,.,14,.,TGTGCCAGCAGTGAAGGGACAGCGACCTTCCCCCTCCACTTT,CASSEGTATFPLHF
TRBJ1-1,TRBV5-1,once,13,TRBD1,TGCGCCAGCAACATAGGGACAGAAGCTGAAGCTTTCTTT,CASNIGTEAEAFF
TRBJ1-1,TRBV27,.,14,.,TGTGCCAGCAGTTTAGGGGGCTTGAACACTGAAGCTTTCTTT,CASSLGGLNTEAFF
TRBJ1-1,TRBV9,.,15,TRBD1,TGTGCCAGCAGCACAGCAGGGGGAGTGAACACTGAAGCTTTCTTT,CASSTAGGVNTEAFF
TRBJ2-3,TRBV28,.,15,.,TGTGCCAGCACCAGTGGGGGAACAATTCCCCTTACGCAGTATTTT,CASTSGGTIPLTQYF